The entry that follows covers one T cell receptor (beta chain) sequence. These data are taken from a study of blood T cell repertoires in COVID-19. Looking at the study overall: There were acute and convalescent COVID-19 samples, and they came from the United States, Italy and Spain. The analysed material was cDNA or gDNA that came from T cells, B-cell-depleted T cells, or PBMCs.

Per the authors' pipeline: Amplified reference gene primers provided the basis for estimating nucleated cell counts. Profiling relied on immunoSEQ multiplex PCR, and the TCRdb table lists in-frame clones only, not all of them. V and J calls and clone size are as listed in that table; D and trimming were resolved from the DNA. The top ten hold 4.3% of the sample, which has 95,000 to 110,000 clones, 65% to 80% seen once. This clonotype was sampled from a man aged 65 to 85 with acute or convalescent COVID-19. Sequenced material: peripheral blood.

The CDR3 loop reads CSASWQNTEAFF. CDR3 coding DNA: TGCAGTGCTAGTTGGCAGAACACTGAAGCTTTCTTT. The chain uses TRBV20-1 and TRBJ1-1, with no clear D. V gave up 3 bases and J gave up 1 base, with 6 bases separating them. Per the germline V gene, CDR1 is DFQATT and CDR2 is SNEGSKA (reference sequence). The CDR3 runs 12 residues.